The 9 T cell receptor beta chains below were found in one sample sequenced in a study of identifying expanded T cells in peripheral blood. Using immunoSEQ multiplex PCR, the repertoire was profiled, and TCRdb retains in-frame clones only, with some absent. The sample includes 70,000 to 95,000 clones, more than 70% of them seen just once. Input material: blood. The receptors stem from a person aged 18 to 75 in good health.

As DNA, the CDR3 is TGTGCCAGCAGTTTGTACAGGGGGCTTAACTATGGCTACACCTTC. Amino acid sequence: CASSLYRGLNYGYTF. The chain uses TRBV27 and TRBJ1-2; the match to TRBD1 covers 9 bases. V shed 3 bases, J shed 1 base, and the junction held 3 bases outside the gene matches. CDR3 length equals 15 residues. The germline V gene has CDR1 MNHEY and CDR2 SMNVEV (reference sequence).

The chain is built from TRBV6-6 and TRBJ1-2; 7 bases are shared with TRBD1. Trimming cost V 5 bases and J 3 bases; bases outside gene matches: 3. This CDR3 spans 13 amino acids. CDR1 is MNHNY, CDR2 SVGAGI, per germline (reference sequence). This CDR3 is CASSRGTDYGYTF. DNA of the CDR3: TGTGCCAGCAGTCGCGGGACAGACTATGGCTACACCTTC.

The V and J genes are TRBV30 and TRBJ2-1, with D unclear. V dropped 0 bases and J dropped 8 bases, with 5 bases sitting between them. The CDR3 has 11 amino acids. Germline-derived CDR1 and CDR2 are GTSNPN and SVGIG (reference sequence). The CDR3 is CAWSVGYEQFF. Here the CDR3 DNA reads TGTGCCTGGAGTGTAGGTTATGAGCAGTTCTTC.

The V and J genes are TRBV19 and TRBJ2-1, with TRBD2 identical over 10 bases. The CDR3 covers 14 residues. V lost 7 bases to trimming and J lost 4 bases; unmatched junction nucleotides: 4. Germline V gene lookup returns CDR1 LNHDA and CDR2 SQIVND (reference sequence). The CDR3 nucleotides read TGTGCCAGTACCAGAGCGGGGGGGTACAATGAGCAGTTCTTC. Translation gives CASTRAGGYNEQFF.

The chain is built from TRBV28 and TRBJ2-3, with a tentative D call TRBD2 (5 bases). In germline, CDR1 is MDHEN, CDR2 SYDVKM. This CDR3 has 13 residues. Trimming cost V 7 bases and J 8 bases, with 16 bases left between them. CDR3 loop: CASMERRPGTQYF. CDR3 DNA sequence: TGTGCCAGCATGGAGCGGCGGCCTGGTACGCAGTATTTT.

This clone was picked up one time. The V and J genes are TRBV7-2 and TRBJ1-4; D is undetermined. CDR1 is SGHTA, CDR2 FQGNSA, per germline. This CDR3 comprises 15 residues. The V and J ends lost 0 bases and 8 bases respectively, with 13 bases between them. The CDR3 reads CASSLAIGSGEKLFF. The DNA for the CDR3 is TGTGCCAGCAGCTTAGCGATAGGGTCGGGGGAAAAACTGTTTTTT. The whole variable domain, filled in from reference TRBV7-2 and TRBJ1-4, reads GAGVSQSPSNKVTEKGKDVELRCDPISGHTALYWYRQSLGQGLEFLIYFQGNSAPDKSGLPSDRFSAERTGGSVSTLTIQRTQQEDSAVYLCASSLAIGSGEKLFFGSGTQLSVL.

This clone occurred a few times. The V gene is TRBV27, the J gene TRBJ1-2; D is possibly TRBD1 (5 bases). Looked up from germline, CDR1 is MNHEY and CDR2 is SMNVEV (reference sequence). The V and J ends lost 4 bases and 9 bases respectively, with 12 bases between them. The CDR3 consists of 12 residues. CDR3 region: CASSYGAGRYTF. The CDR3 DNA follows: TGTGCCAGCAGTTACGGGGCTGGACGCTACACCTTC.

The V gene is TRBV2, the J gene TRBJ2-1; 14 positions agree with TRBD2. After removal of 6 bases from V and 5 bases from J, the junction contained 9 bases not matched to a gene. Germline values: CDR1 SNHLY, CDR2 FYNNEI. The CDR3 length is 17 residues. CDR3 nucleotide sequence: TGTGCCAGCAGCTCCGGGACTAGCGGGGGCCGAGACAATGAGCAGTTCTTC. Its protein product is CASSSGTSGGRDNEQFF.

V gene TRBV4-3 combines with J gene TRBJ2-3, with D unclear. Trimming cost V 0 bases and J 1 base, with 11 bases left between them. The CDR3 has 16 residues. Germline CDR1 and CDR2: LGHNA and YSLEER. This CDR3 reads CASSQEIASGTDTQYF. CDR3 DNA sequence: TGCGCCAGCAGCCAAGAGATAGCCTCGGGCACAGATACGCAGTATTTT.